This T cell receptor beta chain was sequenced in a study of shared clonotypes between healthy human individuals (dated by TCRdb to 2018 to 2021). Background on the whole study: Two women and a few men aged 18 to 49 years were included in the cohort. The study deeply sequenced blood TCR repertoires of five healthy adults to estimate repertoire size and the extent of clonotype sharing between individuals. Different laboratories and diverse techniques were used to prepare libraries and sequence TCR repertoires, to increase sequencing depth and limit assay-specific biases. Per donor, leukapheresis produced somewhere between about 0.8 and 9.5 billion PBMCs. Per donor, three plates each were used for CD4 naive and CD4 memory, two for CD8 naive, and one for CD8 memory.

Using the deep immunoSEQ assay, multiplex PCR amplified TCR CDR3 regions from genomic DNA. Extracted genomic DNA from each cell subset was spread evenly across all wells of several immunoSEQ 96-well plates, with each plate serving as a replicate. For sorted subsets, roughly 200 ng of genomic DNA, equivalent to some 30,000 T cell genomes, went into each replicate PCR. Purified libraries were measured with a Qubit 3.0 fluorometer, size-checked on a Bioanalyzer 2100, and measured again with the KAPA Library Quantification kit. Each immunoSEQ 96-well plate was sequenced on its own single-read 150-cycle Illumina NextSeq 550 flow cell. In the paper's pipeline: Because only junctional sequences without quality scores were contained in the immunoSEQ output, filtering matching that applied to full-length reads could not be performed. Sequences were annotated with PyIR, a Python wrapper for IgBLAST v1.9, using IMGT germline references to assign V/J genes and CDR3. Any read was removed if the V/J assignment was weak (E-value above 1e-6), the CDR3 was missing, or the read contained stop codons, out-of-frame junctions, or ambiguous translated residues. V3J clonotypes were defined by identical inferred V gene, J gene, and CDR3 amino acid sequence. Percentage overlap between repertoires was calculated by dividing the number of shared unique clonotypes by the size of the smaller repertoire. Repertoire richness was assessed with RTK rarefaction, the Chao1 estimator, and Recon v2.1 estimates of unobserved clonotypes. Generation probabilities for all TCRbeta clonotypes obtained by the gDNA method from a handful of donors were computed using OLGA. TCRdb limited this immuneACCESS table to in-frame rearrangements with V and J called. A share of clones is missing; checked studies link under half to unresolved V genes, and the rest is unexplained. The DNA was the basis for D and trimming; V, J and clone size are from that table. This sample holds 1.4 million to 1.5 million clones; roughly 96% were observed only once. The ten largest clones capture roughly 1.1% of the sample.

Here is what the overall study found, with its caveats: Larger estimated clonotype richness was generally found for naive subsets than for memory subsets. About 5% of naive CD4, 3.5% of naive CD8, roughly 2.4% of memory CD4, and roughly 0.4% of memory CD8 clonotypes were shared across several donors. Incomplete sequencing was indicated by rarefaction of sorted-subset datasets, despite the large sequencing depth. Pairwise subsampling indicated that sequencing depth was expected to affect the degree of clonotype sharing among donors. Compared with non-shared clonotypes, the clonotypes found in all four sorted-subset donors had higher generation probabilities. Only blood was sampled, and tissue TCR repertoires likely differ from those in blood. Because the study included only a small number of donors, the genetic and exposure-history diversity represented was limited.

Concerning this clone: The antigen this receptor binds is unknown. Base qualities are not recorded, but no much larger clone differs from it by a single base.

The CDR3 starts with the cysteine, ends with the phenylalanine, and has 11 residues. The sequence is cut down to CDR3 DNA, 33 bases in frame from base 1. Based on the germline V gene (reference sequence), the CDR1 and CDR2 sequences are DFQATT and SNEGSKA. V is cut by 6 bases and J by 4 bases, and the space between the germline ends is 10 bases. Healthy HIV-negative adults with no recently reported acute infections or vaccinations were included as donors. All donors were Caucasian adults living in Nashville, Tennessee, USA. CD4+ T cells were enriched by magnetic negative selection, after which naive cells were positively selected on CD45RA and the negative fraction was taken as the memory subset. Blood was collected by leukapheresis, and PBMCs were isolated by Ficoll-Histopaque density gradient centrifugation and then cryopreserved in liquid nitrogen vapor phase. Purity and quantity of every magnetically sorted T cell population were checked by analytical flow cytometry. Each sorted fraction had its genomic DNA isolated and then quantified by UV absorbance on a Nanodrop 2000c.

This receptor was identified in a man aged 30 to 39 in good health. The sequenced sample was naive CD4+ T cells sorted from blood. The intended sense of this specimen's cell subset or site label: CD45RA+ positively selected. The chain couples TRBV20-1 to TRBJ2-7, with the D gene call left open. For the CDR3, the sequence is CSARSRYEQYF. The nucleotide sequence is given as TGCAGTGCCAGGAGTCGATACGAGCAGTACTTC.